This T cell receptor beta chain was recovered during a study of regulatory T cells in long-lasting Graves disease. Whole-study findings and limits: Persistent Graves' patients showed a TCR diversity that was lower than that of newly diagnosed ones.

This CDR3 has 11 residues. Germline assignment: CDR1 SQVTM and CDR2 ANQGSEA. V lost 4 bases, J lost 7 bases, and 8 bases lay in between. Construction of the TCR beta libraries employed iRepertoire HTBI primers in conjunction with Arm-PCR of CDR3 regions. One entry per CDR3 protein results from TCRdb running MiXCR on the multiplex PCR reads. The sample includes about 560,000 distinct CDR3 sequences, about 16% seen only once; the top ten take around 11%. There are a few counts of this clonotype. Its target is not known. Time point meaning: newly diagnosed GD, antithyroid drugs for less than 3 months. RNA isolated from PBMCs was used to make the TCR library. American Thyroid Association guidelines were used to diagnose Graves' disease. Patients all came to the study from an endocrinology department in Xi'an, China. The sample was also reused in another study, on T cells in Graves' hyperthyroidism and ophthalmopathy.

Sequences were derived from peripheral blood mononuclear cells (PBMCs), sampled at new diagnosis, from a patient treated with antithyroid drugs. The chain is built from TRBV29-1 and TRBJ2-1, with TRBD1 as a possible D gene (5 bases). This TCR came from a man younger than 30 with Graves disease. The CDR3 reads CSVGQRNEQFF. In DNA form, the CDR3 reads TGCAGCGTTGGACAGAGGAATGAGCAGTTCTTC.